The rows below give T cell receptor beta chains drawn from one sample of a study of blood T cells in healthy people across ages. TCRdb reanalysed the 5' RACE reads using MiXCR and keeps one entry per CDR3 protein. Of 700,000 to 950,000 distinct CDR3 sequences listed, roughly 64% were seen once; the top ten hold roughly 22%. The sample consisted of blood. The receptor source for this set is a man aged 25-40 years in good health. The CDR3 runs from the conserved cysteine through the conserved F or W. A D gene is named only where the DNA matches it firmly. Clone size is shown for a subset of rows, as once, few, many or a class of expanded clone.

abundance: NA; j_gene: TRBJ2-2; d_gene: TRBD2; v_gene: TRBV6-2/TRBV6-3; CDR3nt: TGTGCCAGCAGCTCGGGACTAGCGGGAACCGGGGAGCTGTTTTTT; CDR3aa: CASSSGLAGTGELFF
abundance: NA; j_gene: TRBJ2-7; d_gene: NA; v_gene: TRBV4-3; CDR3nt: TGCGCCAGCAGCCAAGATCAATGGGCAAAGCAGTACTTC; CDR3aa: CASSQDQWAKQYF
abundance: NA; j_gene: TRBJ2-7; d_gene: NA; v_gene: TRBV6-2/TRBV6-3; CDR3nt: TGTGCCAGCAGAACTGGCGGCAGCGTGCGCGAGCAGTACTTC; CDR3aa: CASRTGGSVREQYF
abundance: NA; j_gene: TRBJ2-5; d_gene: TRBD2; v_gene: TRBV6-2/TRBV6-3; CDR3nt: TGTGCCAGCAGTTTAAGCGGGGCCTCCAATGAGCAGTACTTC; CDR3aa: CASSLSGASNEQYF
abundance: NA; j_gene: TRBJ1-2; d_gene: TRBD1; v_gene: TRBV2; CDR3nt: TGTGCCAGCAGCGAAGACAGGGACTATGGCTACACCTTC; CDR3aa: CASSEDRDYGYTF
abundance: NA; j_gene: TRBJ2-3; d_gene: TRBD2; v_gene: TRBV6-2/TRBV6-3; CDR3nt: TGTGCCAGCGCAGTGAGTAGCGGGGGCACAGATACGCAGTATTTT; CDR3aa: CASAVSSGGTDTQYF
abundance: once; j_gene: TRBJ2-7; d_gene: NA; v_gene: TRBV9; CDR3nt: TGTGCCACCCGGTGCTACGAGCAGTACTTC; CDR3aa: CATRCYEQYF
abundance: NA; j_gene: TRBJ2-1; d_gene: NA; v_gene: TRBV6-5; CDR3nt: TGTGCCAGCAGCCGTAGCGGAACAAGCTCCTACAATGAGCAGTTCTTC; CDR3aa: CASSRSGTSSYNEQFF
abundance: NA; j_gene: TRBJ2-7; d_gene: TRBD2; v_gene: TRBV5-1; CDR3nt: TGCGCCAGCAGCTTTGGCGGGAGCCTCCCCCAGTACTTC; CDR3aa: CASSFGGSLPQYF
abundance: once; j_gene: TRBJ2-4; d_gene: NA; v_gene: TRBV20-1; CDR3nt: TGCAGTGCTCCCCTGTCCGAGAAAGCCAAAAACATTCAGTACTTC; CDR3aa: CSAPLSEKAKNIQYF
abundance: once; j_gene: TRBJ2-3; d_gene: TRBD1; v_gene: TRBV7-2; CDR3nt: TGTGCCAGCAGCTCGGGACAGAGTTATACAGATACGCAGTATTTT; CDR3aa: CASSSGQSYTDTQYF
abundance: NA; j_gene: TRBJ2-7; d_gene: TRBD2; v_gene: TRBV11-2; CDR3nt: TGTGCCAGCAGCCTTGCGGTAGCGGGGGGTACCTACGAGCAGTACTTC; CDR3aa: CASSLAVAGGTYEQYF
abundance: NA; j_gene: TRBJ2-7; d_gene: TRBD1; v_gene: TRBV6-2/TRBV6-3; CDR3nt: TGTGCCAGCAAATTATGGAGGGACAGGGCAGAAGAGCAGTACTTC; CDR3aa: CASKLWRDRAEEQYF
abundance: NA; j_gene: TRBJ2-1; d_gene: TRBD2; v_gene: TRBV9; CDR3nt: TGTGCCAGCAACGTAGCGGGACTAGCGGGACGTCACAATGAGCAGTTCTTC; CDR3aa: CASNVAGLAGRHNEQFF
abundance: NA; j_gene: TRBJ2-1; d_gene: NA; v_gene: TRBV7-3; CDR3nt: TGTGCCAGCAGCTTAAGTGGGGGCAGCTCCTACAATGAGCAGTTCTTC; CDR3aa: CASSLSGGSSYNEQFF
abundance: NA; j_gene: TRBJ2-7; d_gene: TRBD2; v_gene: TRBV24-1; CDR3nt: TGTGCCACCAGTGATGTGAGACTAGCGCTAAATGAGCAGTACTTC; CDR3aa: CATSDVRLALNEQYF
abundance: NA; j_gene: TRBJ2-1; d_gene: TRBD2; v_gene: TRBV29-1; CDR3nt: TGCAGCGTTGCTGGAGCGGGGGGGACCAGCTCCTACAATGAGCAGTTCTTC; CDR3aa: CSVAGAGGTSSYNEQFF